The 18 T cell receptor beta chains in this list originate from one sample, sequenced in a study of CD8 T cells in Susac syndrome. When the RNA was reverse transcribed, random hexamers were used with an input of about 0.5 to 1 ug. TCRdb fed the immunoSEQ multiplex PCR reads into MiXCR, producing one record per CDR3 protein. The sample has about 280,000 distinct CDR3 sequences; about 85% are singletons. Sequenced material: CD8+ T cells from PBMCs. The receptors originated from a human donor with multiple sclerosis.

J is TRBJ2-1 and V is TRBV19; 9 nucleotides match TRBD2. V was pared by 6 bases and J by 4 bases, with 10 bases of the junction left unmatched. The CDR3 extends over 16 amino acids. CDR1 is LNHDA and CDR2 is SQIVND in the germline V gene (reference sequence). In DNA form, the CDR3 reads TGTGCCAGTAGCCTTCTAGGGAGCGGGAGGTACAATGAGCAGTTCTTC. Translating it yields CASSLLGSGRYNEQFF.

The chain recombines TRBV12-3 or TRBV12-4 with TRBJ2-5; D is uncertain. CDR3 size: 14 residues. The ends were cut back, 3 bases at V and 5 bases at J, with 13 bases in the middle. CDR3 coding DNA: TGTGCCAGCAGTTTCCCCCCCCCGCGCGAGACCCAGTACTTC. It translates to CASSFPPPRETQYF.

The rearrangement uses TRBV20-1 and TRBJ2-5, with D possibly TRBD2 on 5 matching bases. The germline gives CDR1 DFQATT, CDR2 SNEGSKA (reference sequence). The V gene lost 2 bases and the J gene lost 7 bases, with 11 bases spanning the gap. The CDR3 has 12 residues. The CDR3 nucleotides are TGCAGTGCTAGAACCTATCTAGCGACCCAGTACTTC. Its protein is CSARTYLATQYF.

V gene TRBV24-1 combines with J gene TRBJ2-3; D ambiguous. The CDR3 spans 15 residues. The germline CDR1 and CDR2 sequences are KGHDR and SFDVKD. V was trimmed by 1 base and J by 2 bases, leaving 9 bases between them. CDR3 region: CATSDFTASTDTQYF. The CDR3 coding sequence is TGTGCCACCAGTGATTTTACGGCTTCCACAGATACGCAGTATTTT.

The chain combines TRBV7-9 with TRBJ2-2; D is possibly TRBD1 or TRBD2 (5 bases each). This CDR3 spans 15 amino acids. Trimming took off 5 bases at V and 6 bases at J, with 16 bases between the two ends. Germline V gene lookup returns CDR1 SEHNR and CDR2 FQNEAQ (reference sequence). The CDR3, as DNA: TGTGCCAGCAGCCCCCCTTATGGGGGAGCCGGGGAGCTGTTTTTT. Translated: CASSPPYGGAGELFF.

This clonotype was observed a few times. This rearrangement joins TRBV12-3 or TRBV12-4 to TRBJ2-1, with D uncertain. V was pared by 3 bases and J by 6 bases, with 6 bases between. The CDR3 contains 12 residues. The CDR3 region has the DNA TGTGCCAGCAGTTTCTTACTCAATGAGCAGTTCTTC. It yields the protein CASSFLLNEQFF.

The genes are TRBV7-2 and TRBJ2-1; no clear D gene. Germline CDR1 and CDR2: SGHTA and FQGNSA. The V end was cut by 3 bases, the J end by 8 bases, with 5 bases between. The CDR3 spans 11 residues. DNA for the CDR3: TGTGCCAGCAGCTTTTTGTATGAGCAGTTCTTC. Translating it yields CASSFLYEQFF.

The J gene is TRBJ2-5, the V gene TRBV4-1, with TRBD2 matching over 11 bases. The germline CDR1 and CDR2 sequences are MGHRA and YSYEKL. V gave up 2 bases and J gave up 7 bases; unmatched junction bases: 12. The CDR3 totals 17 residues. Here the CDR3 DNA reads TGCGCCAGCAGCCAATCGGTTAGCGGGAGGGCACGGGGGACCCAGTACTTC. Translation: CASSQSVSGRARGTQYF.

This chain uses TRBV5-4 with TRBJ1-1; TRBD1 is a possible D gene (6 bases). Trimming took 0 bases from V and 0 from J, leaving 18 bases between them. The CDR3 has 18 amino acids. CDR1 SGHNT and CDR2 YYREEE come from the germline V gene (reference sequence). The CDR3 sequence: CASSLDRFRGKMNTEAFF. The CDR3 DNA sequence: TGTGCCAGCAGCTTGGATCGATTCAGGGGCAAGATGAACACTGAAGCTTTCTTT.

DNA of the CDR3: TGTGCCAGCAGTGGGCTGGACCCCTACAATGAGCAGTTCTTC. Encoded protein: CASSGLDPYNEQFF. The V gene is TRBV2, the J gene TRBJ2-1; no clear D gene. V lost 4 bases to trimming and J lost 2 bases, with 9 bases between them. The CDR3 sequence is 14 residues long. CDR1 is SNHLY and CDR2 is FYNNEI in the germline V gene. Full variable domain (rest looked up from reference TRBV2 and TRBJ2-1): EPEVTQTPSHQVTQMGQEVILRCVPISNHLYFYWYRQILGQKVEFLVSFYNNEISEKSEIFDDQFSVERPDGSNFTLKIRSTKLEDSAMYFCASSGLDPYNEQFFGPGTRLTVL.

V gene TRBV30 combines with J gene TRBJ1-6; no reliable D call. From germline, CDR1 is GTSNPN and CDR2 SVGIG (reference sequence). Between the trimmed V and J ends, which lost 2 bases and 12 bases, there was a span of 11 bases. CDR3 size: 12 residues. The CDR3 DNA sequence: TGTGCCTGGAGTAACCCCTTGGAACCCCTCCACTTT. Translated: CAWSNPLEPLHF.

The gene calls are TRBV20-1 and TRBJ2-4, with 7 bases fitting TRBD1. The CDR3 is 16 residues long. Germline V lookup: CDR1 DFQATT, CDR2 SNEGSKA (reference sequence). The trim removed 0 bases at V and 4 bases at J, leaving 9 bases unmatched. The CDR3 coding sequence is TGCAGTGCTAGAGACCGAACCGGGACAGAAAAAAACATTCAGTACTTC. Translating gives CSARDRTGTEKNIQYF.

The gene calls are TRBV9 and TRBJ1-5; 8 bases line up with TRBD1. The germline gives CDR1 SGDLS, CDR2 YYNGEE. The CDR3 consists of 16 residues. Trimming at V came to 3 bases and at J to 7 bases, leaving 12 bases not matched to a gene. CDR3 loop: CASSATGDPLRQPQHF. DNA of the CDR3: TGTGCCAGCAGCGCGACAGGGGATCCGCTTCGGCAGCCCCAGCATTTT.

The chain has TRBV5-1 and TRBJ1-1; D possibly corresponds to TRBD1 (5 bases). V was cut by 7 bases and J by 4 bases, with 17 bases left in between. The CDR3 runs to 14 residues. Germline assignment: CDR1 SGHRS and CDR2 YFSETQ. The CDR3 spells CASAGEGTRTEAFF. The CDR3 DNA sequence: TGCGCCAGCGCGGGCGAGGGGACTCGCACTGAAGCTTTCTTT.

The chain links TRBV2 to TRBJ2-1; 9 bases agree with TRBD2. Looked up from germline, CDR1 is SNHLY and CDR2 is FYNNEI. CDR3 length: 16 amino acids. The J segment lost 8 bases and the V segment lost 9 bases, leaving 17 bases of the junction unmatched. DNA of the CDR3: TGTGCCAGATCCTGGGCAGTGGCGGGAGGGCCTGATGAGCAGTTCTTC. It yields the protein CARSWAVAGGPDEQFF.

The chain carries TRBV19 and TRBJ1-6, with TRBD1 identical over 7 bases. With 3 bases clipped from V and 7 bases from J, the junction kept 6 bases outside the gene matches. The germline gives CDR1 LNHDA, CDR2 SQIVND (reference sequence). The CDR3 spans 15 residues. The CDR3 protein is CASSILRDRNSPLHF. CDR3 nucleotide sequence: TGTGCCAGTAGTATTCTCCGGGACAGAAATTCACCCCTCCACTTT. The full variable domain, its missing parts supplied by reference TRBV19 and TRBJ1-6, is DGGITQSPKYLFRKEGQNVTLSCEQNLNHDAMYWYRQDPGQGLRLIYYSQIVNDFQKGDIAEGYSVSREKKESFPLTVTSAQKNPTAFYLCASSILRDRNSPLHFGNGTRLTVT.

This CDR3 reads CASRAGQAFGYTF. The CDR3 nucleotides read TGTGCCAGCAGGGCGGGACAGGCGTTTGGCTACACCTTC. The chain has TRBV6-5 and TRBJ1-2; 8 nucleotides agree with TRBD1. V dropped 6 bases and J dropped 7; count of bases not matched to a gene: 7. Germline V gene data show CDR1 as MNHEY and CDR2 as SVGAGI. The CDR3 totals 13 residues.

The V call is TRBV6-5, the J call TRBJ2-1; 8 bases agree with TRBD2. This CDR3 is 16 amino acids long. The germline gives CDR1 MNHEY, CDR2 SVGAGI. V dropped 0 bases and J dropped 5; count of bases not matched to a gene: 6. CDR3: CASSYSSGSVHNEQFF. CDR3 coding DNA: TGTGCCAGCAGTTACTCCAGCGGGAGTGTCCACAATGAGCAGTTCTTC.